This record looks at one T cell receptor (beta chain) sequence and its context. This CDR3 is built from 14 residues. The germline V gene has CDR1 SQVTM and CDR2 ANQGSEA. V lost 4 bases to trimming and J lost 7 bases; unmatched junction nucleotides: 8. The treatment was: preoperative locoregional IRX-2 cytokine immunotherapy. Samples came from a phase Ib trial of preoperative locoregional IRX-2 cytokine immunotherapy. The data are from a study of preoperative IRX-2 immunotherapy in early breast cancer. The method was immunoSEQ multiplex PCR; TCRdb's version includes in-frame clones alone and lacks a portion of them. The sample contains tens of thousands of clones, approximately 78% of which appear only once.

The source material was lymph node tissue, sampled after IRX-2 immunotherapy. This receptor was identified in a human donor with breast cancer. This sequence joins TRBV29-1 and TRBJ1-2, with TRBD1 matching over 11 bases. In nucleotides, the CDR3 is TGCAGCGTTGGAAGTGGGACAGGGGGTTTTGGCTACACCTTC. It specifies CSVGSGTGGFGYTF.